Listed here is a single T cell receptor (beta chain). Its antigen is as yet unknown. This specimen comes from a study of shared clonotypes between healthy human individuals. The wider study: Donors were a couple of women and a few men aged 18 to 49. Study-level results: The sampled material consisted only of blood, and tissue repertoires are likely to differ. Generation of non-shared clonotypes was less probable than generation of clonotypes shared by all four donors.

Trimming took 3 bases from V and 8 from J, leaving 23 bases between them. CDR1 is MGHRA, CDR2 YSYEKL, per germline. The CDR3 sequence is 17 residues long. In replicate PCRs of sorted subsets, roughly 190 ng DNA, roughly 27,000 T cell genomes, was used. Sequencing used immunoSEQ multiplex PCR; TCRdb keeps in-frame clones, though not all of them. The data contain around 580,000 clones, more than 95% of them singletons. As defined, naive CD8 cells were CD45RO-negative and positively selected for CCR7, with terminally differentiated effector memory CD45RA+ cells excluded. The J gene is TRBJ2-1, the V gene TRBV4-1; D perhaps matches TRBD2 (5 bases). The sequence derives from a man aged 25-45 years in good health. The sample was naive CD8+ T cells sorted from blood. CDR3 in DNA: TGCGCCAGCAGCCAGACTCACTCGATCGACTACCGCGATGAGCAGTTCTTC. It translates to CASSQTHSIDYRDEQFF.